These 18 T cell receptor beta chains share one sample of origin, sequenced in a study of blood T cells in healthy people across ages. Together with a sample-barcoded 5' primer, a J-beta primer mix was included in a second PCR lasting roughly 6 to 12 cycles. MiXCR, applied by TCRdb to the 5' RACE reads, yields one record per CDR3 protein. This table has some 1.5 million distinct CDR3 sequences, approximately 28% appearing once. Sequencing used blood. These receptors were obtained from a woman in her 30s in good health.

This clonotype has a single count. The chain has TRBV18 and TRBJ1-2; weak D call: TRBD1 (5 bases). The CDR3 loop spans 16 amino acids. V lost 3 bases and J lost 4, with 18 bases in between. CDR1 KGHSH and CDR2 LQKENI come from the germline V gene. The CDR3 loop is CASSPDKGQLPYGYTF. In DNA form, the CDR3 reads TGTGCCAGCTCACCGGACAAAGGACAACTCCCCTATGGCTACACCTTC.

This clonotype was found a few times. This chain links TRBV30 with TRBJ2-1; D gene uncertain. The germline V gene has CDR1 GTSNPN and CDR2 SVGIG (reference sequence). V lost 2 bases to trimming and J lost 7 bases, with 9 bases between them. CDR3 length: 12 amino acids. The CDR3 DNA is TGTGCCTGGAGTAGGGCTGGTAATGAGCAGTTCTTC. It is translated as CAWSRAGNEQFF.

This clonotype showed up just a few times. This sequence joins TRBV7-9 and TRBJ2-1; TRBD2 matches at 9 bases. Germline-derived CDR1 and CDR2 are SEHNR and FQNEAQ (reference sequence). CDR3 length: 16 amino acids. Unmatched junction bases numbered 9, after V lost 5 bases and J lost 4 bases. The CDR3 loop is CASSTEREVRYNEQFF. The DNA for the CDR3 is TGTGCCAGCAGCACCGAGCGGGAGGTTCGGTACAATGAGCAGTTCTTC.

The CDR3 protein is CASSPRGWISDGYTF. The CDR3, as DNA: TGTGCCAGCTCACCACGGGGTTGGATAAGCGATGGCTACACCTTC. This rearrangement joins TRBV18 to TRBJ1-2; the D is unclear. The CDR3 contains 15 residues. Germline V gene data show CDR1 as KGHSH and CDR2 as LQKENI. Trimming took off 1 base at V and 6 bases at J, with 15 bases between the two ends.

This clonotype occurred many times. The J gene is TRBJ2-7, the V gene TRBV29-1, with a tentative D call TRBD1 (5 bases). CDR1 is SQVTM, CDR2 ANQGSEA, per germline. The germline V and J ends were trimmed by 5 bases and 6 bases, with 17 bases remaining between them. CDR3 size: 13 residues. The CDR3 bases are TGCAGCGTTAGGGGTGATAAGGGGTTCGAGCAGTACTTC. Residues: CSVRGDKGFEQYF.

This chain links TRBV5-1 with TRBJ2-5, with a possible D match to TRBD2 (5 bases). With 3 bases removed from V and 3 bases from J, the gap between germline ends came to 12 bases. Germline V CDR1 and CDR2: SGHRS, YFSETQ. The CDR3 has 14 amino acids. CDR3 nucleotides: TGCGCCAGCAGCTGGGATTCGGGGAAAGAGACCCAGTACTTC. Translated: CASSWDSGKETQYF.

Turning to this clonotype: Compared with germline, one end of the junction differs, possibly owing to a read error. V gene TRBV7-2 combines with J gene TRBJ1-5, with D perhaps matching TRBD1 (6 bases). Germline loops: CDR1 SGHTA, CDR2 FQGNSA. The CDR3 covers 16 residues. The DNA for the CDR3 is TGTGCCTGCAGCGTTCACAGGGATGTATGGAATCAGCCCCAGCATTTT. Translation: CACSVHRDVWNQPQHF.

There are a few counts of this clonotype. DNA of the CDR3: TGTGCCAGTAGTGCTACAGGGGGCCCCTCCTACGAGCAGTACTTC. Protein sequence: CASSATGGPSYEQYF. The V gene is TRBV19, the J gene TRBJ2-7; 9 nucleotides match TRBD1. V dropped 5 bases and J dropped 0; count of bases not matched to a gene: 5. Looked up from germline, CDR1 is LNHDA and CDR2 is SQIVND (reference sequence). The length of the CDR3 is 15 residues.

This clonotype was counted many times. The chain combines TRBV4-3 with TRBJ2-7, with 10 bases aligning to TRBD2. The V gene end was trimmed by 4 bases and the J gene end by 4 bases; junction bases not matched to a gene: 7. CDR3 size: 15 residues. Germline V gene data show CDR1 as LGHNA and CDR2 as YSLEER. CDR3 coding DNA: TGCGCCAGCAGCCCTCGGGAAGCGGGAGGGTACGAGCAGTACTTC. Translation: CASSPREAGGYEQYF.

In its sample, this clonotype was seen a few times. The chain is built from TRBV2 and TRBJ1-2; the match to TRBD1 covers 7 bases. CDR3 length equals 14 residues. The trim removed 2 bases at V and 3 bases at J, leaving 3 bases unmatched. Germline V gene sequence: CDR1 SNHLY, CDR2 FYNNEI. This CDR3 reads CASSERQGDYGYTF. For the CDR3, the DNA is TGTGCCAGCAGTGAAAGACAGGGCGACTATGGCTACACCTTC.

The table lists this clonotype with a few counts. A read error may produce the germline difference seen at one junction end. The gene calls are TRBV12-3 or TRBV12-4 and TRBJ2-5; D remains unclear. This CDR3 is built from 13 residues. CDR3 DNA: TGTGCCAGCAGACTCGGTTACCAAGAGGCCCAGTACTTC. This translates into CASRLGYQEAQYF.

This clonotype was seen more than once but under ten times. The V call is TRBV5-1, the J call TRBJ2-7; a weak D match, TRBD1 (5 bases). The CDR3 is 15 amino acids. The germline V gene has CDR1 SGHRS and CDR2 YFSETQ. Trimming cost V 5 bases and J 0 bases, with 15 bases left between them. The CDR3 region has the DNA TGCGCCAGCAGATCGACAGCATTGAGCTCCTACGAGCAGTACTTC. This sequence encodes CASRSTALSSYEQYF.

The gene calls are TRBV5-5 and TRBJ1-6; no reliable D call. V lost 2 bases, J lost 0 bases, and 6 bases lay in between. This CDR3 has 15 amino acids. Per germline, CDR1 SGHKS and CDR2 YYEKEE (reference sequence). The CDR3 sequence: CASSFEGSYNSPLHF. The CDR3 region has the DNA TGTGCCAGCAGCTTCGAGGGCTCCTATAATTCACCCCTCCACTTT.

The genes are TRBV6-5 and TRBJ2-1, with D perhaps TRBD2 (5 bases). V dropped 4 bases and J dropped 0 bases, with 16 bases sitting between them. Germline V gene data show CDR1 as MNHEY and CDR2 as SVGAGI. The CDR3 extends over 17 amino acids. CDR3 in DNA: TGTGCCAGCAGTTGCCCGAGGACGGGGAGCTCCTACAATGAGCAGTTCTTC. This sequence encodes CASSCPRTGSSYNEQFF.

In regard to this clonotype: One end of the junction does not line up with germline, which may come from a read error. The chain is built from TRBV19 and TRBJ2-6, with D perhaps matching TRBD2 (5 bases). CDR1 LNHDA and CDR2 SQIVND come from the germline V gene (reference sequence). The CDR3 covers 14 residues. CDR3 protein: CASSDYSGTNVLTF. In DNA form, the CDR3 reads TGTGCCAGTAGTGACTACTCTGGGACCAACGTCCTGACTTTC.

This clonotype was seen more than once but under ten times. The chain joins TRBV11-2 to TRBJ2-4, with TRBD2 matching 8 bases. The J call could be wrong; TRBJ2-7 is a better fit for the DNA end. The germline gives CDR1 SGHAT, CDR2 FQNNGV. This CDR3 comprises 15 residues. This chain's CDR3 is CASSLAGTSSDEQYF. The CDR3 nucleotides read TGTGCCAGCAGCTTAGCCGGGACTAGTAGCGACGAGCAGTACTTC.

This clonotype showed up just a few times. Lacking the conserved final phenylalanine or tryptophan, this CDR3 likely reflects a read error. The DNA of the CDR3 is TGTGCCAGCAGTTCACAGGGAACGAATGAGCAGTTCGTC. Its protein product is CASSSQGTNEQFV. This rearrangement joins TRBV27 to TRBJ2-1, with TRBD1 as a possible D gene (6 bases). The CDR3 loop spans 13 amino acids. Germline values: CDR1 MNHEY, CDR2 SMNVEV (reference sequence). The V gene lost 4 bases and the J gene lost 7 bases, with 11 bases spanning the gap.

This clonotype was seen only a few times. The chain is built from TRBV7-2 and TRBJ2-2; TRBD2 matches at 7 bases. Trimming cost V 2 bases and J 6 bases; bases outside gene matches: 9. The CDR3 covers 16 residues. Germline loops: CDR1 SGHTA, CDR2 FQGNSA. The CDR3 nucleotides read TGTGCCAGCAGCTTATCTGGCGGGGGAAGGGCCGGGGAGCTGTTTTTT. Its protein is CASSLSGGGRAGELFF. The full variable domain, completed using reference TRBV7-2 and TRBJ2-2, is GAGVSQSPSNKVTEKGKDVELRCDPISGHTALYWYRQSLGQGLEFLIYFQGNSAPDKSGLPSDRFSAERTGGSVSTLTIQRTQQEDSAVYLCASSLSGGGRAGELFFGEGSRLTVL.